A selection of T cell receptor beta chains follows, all from one sample in a study of breast tumors, draining lymph nodes, adjacent tissues. TCRdb re-called the multiplex PCR reads with MiXCR, one entry per CDR3 protein. The sample yields over 70,000 distinct CDR3 sequences, around 29% seen once. The sample taken for sequencing was axillary lymph node tissue. The receptors were sampled from a female donor with breast cancer. Some clones in this sample may be carry-over from other donors' samples. CDR3s include the opening cysteine and the closing phenylalanine or tryptophan. The D gene is left open where the match is weak. Rows give clone size only sometimes, using once, few, many, or a class for an expanded clone.

size,D,V,J,DNA,CDR3
many,.,TRBV2,TRBJ2-1,TGTGCCAGCAGTGAATGGCATGAGCAGTTCTTC,CASSEWHEQFF
.,.,TRBV5-4,TRBJ1-2,TGTGCCAGCAGTACCAAGACGGGGGTCTATGGCTACACCTTC,CASSTKTGVYGYTF
many,TRBD1,TRBV19,TRBJ1-2,TGTGCCACCACACCGATGACAGGGGCTGGCTACACCTTC,CATTPMTGAGYTF
many,.,TRBV19,TRBJ1-2,TGTGCCAGTAGTATCGATACGGGGAACTATGGCTACACCTTC,CASSIDTGNYGYTF
many,TRBD1,TRBV19,TRBJ2-7,TGTGCCAGTAGTCAGCGGACAGGGTATGAATCCTACGAGCAGTACTTC,CASSQRTGYESYEQYF
.,.,TRBV28,TRBJ2-7,TGTGCCAGCACTATAGGTGGTGACGAGCGGTACTTC,CASTIGGDERYF
many,TRBD1,TRBV28,TRBJ1-2,TGTGCCAGCACATTGACCCCGGGACAGGGGGCCGGGGGCTACACCTTC,CASTLTPGQGAGGYTF
many,.,TRBV5-8,TRBJ2-1,TGTGCCAGCAGCTTGGAGGCCGTATACATCGGGCAGTTCTTC,CASSLEAVYIGQFF
.,TRBD2,TRBV9,TRBJ2-5,TGTGCCAGCAACAGCGGGAGGGCGTTGACCCAGCACTTC,CASNSGRALTQHF
.,TRBD2,TRBV11-2,TRBJ2-1,TGTGCCAGCATGAGCGAAACGGGAGGGCCGATTTCCTACAATGAGCAGTTCTTC,CASMSETGGPISYNEQFF
many,TRBD2,TRBV30,TRBJ2-1,TGTGCCTCCCGACTAGCGGGAGCCAATGAGCAGTTCTTC,CASRLAGANEQFF
many,.,TRBV19,TRBJ1-5,TGTGCCAGTAGTATAACCCCGTTGGGGAACCAGCCCCAGCATTTT,CASSITPLGNQPQHF
many,.,TRBV6-2/TRBV6-3,TRBJ1-3,TGTGCCAGCAGTGACGGGACCACTGGAAACACCATATATTTT,CASSDGTTGNTIYF
many,TRBD2,TRBV3-1,TRBJ2-5,TGTGCCAGCAGCCCCACTTCCCCTAGCGGGAGAGGAGAGACCCAGTACTTC,CASSPTSPSGRGETQYF
many,.,TRBV9,TRBJ2-1,TGTGCCAGCAGCGTAGATACTAGCTCCTACAATGAGCAGTTCTTC,CASSVDTSSYNEQFF
.,.,TRBV29-1,TRBJ2-3,TGCAGCGCTCCCGGCGGGGTGGAAGATACGCAGTATTTT,CSAPGGVEDTQYF
.,.,TRBV2,TRBJ1-2,TGTGCCAGCAGTTGGAGAGGGCAGAACTATGGCTACACCTTC,CASSWRGQNYGYTF
medium-sized,TRBD1,TRBV29-1,TRBJ2-5,TGCAGCGTTGATGGGACAGGGGAAGAGACCCAGTACTTC,CSVDGTGEETQYF
.,.,TRBV20-1,TRBJ1-4,TGCAGTGCTAGAGCTGGGCAGGCATATGAAAAACTGTTTTTT,CSARAGQAYEKLFF
many,.,TRBV9,TRBJ2-6,TGTGCCAGCAGCCTCAGGGAAAGCTCTGGGGCCAACGTCCTGACTTTC,CASSLRESSGANVLTF
many,.,TRBV5-1,TRBJ2-7,TGCGCCAGCAGCTTAACAGGGTCCGGGCGCTACGAGCAGTACTTC,CASSLTGSGRYEQYF
many,.,TRBV5-4,TRBJ1-4,TGTGCCAGCAGCTTGGGAGGGGCCTCAACTAATGAAAAACTGTTTTTT,CASSLGGASTNEKLFF
.,.,TRBV6-1,TRBJ2-7,TGTGCCAGCAGTGCAGGACAGCGTCCCTTCGACGAGCAGTGCTTC,CASSAGQRPFDEQCF
.,TRBD2,TRBV19,TRBJ2-3,TGTGCCAGTAGTCCCCCGGGACTAGCGGGAGGTAGCACAGATACGCAGTATTTT,CASSPPGLAGGSTDTQYF
many,.,TRBV24-1,TRBJ1-1,TGTGCCACCAGGGAACAGCTTAACACTGAAGCTTTCTTT,CATREQLNTEAFF
once,TRBD2,TRBV12-3/TRBV12-4,TRBJ2-3,TGTGCTACCGGACCAGCGGGAGTGGATACGCAGTATTTT,CATGPAGVDTQYF
few,TRBD1,TRBV6-2/TRBV6-3,TRBJ2-1,TGTGCCAGCAGTGCCTCAATTTCCAGGGGGCGAGGCTACAATGAGCAGTTCTTC,CASSASISRGRGYNEQFF
many,.,TRBV19,TRBJ2-7,TGTGCCAGTAGTATTACAGGTTCCTACGAGCAGTACTTC,CASSITGSYEQYF
many,.,TRBV20-1,TRBJ2-4,TGCAGTGCTAGTTGGGGAGCCAAAAACATTCAGTACTTC,CSASWGAKNIQYF
many,.,TRBV7-9,TRBJ1-6,TGTGCCAGCAGCCGACAGACCTCGAGCTCCTATAATTCACCCCTCCACTTT,CASSRQTSSSYNSPLHF
many,TRBD1,TRBV10-1,TRBJ2-5,TGCGCCAGCAGTGTGGACAGGGGGCCCGTAGCGACCCAGTACTTC,CASSVDRGPVATQYF
many,.,TRBV3-1,TRBJ2-7,TGTGCCAGCAGCCAAAAGGGACCTTTGAGGGAGCAGTACTTC,CASSQKGPLREQYF
many,TRBD1,TRBV30,TRBJ1-2,TGTGCCTACCTAAAACCGGGACAGAGACTATCTAACTATGGCTACACCTTC,CAYLKPGQRLSNYGYTF
many,.,TRBV6-1,TRBJ2-7,TGTGCCAGCGACCCGGGGTCCTACGAGCAGTACTTC,CASDPGSYEQYF
many,TRBD2,TRBV2,TRBJ2-2,TGTGCCAGCTTGTCTAGCGGGCTACTCACCGGGGAGCTGTTTTTT,CASLSSGLLTGELFF
.,.,TRBV3-1,TRBJ2-1,TGTGCCAGCAGCCCCAGCGGAGCCTACAATGAGCAGTTCTTC,CASSPSGAYNEQFF
many,TRBD2,TRBV10-1,TRBJ2-2,TGCGCCAGCAGTGATAGCGGGAGTAGCACCGGGGAGCTGTTTTTT,CASSDSGSSTGELFF
many,.,TRBV7-3,TRBJ2-7,TGTGCCAGCAGCCCCACCGACAGGTCGCACGAGCAGTACTTC,CASSPTDRSHEQYF
many,.,TRBV7-2,TRBJ1-6,TGTGCCAGCAGCCCGCCGGGACATCGACCTTATAATTCACCCCTCCACTTT,CASSPPGHRPYNSPLHF
many,.,TRBV11-2,TRBJ1-2,TGTGCCAGCAGCAACAGGGTGACCTATGGCTACACCTTC,CASSNRVTYGYTF
many,.,TRBV11-2,TRBJ2-4,TGTGCCAGCAGCTTAACCGGGAGAGGGGTCGGGAACATTCAGTACTTC,CASSLTGRGVGNIQYF
many,.,TRBV6-5,TRBJ2-3,TGTGCCAGCTCCAGACTAGTTTTGTTTTCAGATACGCAGTATTTT,CASSRLVLFSDTQYF
many,.,TRBV19,TRBJ2-7,TGTGCCAGTAGTATTGGCGGCGATTACGAGCAGTACTTC,CASSIGGDYEQYF